A selection of T cell receptor beta chains follows, all from one sample in a study of shared clonotypes between healthy human individuals. Produced via immunoSEQ multiplex PCR; TCRdb's table is partial and in-frame only. The sample shows approximately 1.1 million clones, about 84% of them seen only once. Specimen: memory CD4+ T cells from PBMCs. Every receptor here comes from a man aged 18-30 years in good health. Some clones in this sample may be carry-over from other donors' samples. The CDR3 runs from the conserved cysteine through the conserved F or W. The D gene is left open where the match is weak. Part of the rows lack a size; the others show once, few, many or a class for expanded clones.

clone_size	v_call	j_call	d_call	cdr3_aa	cdr3_nt
NA	TRBV7-9	TRBJ1-4	NA	CASSLGGGGRNEKLFF	TGTGCCAGCAGCTTGGGCGGAGGGGGTAGAAATGAAAAACTGTTTTTT
many	TRBV28	TRBJ2-5	NA	CASSLAGVGETQYF	TGTGCCAGCAGTTTAGCGGGCGTAGGGGAGACCCAGTACTTC
NA	TRBV27	TRBJ1-1	NA	CASSFLGRNTEAFF	TGTGCCAGCAGTTTCCTGGGACGGAACACTGAAGCTTTCTTT
NA	TRBV28	TRBJ1-6	NA	CASSSQGGSNSPLHF	TGTGCCAGCAGTTCCCAGGGAGGGTCTAATTCACCCCTCCACTTT
NA	TRBV28	TRBJ1-2	NA	CASSSLLYGYTF	TGTGCCAGCAGTTCACTCCTCTATGGCTACACCTTC
NA	TRBV6-1	TRBJ1-1	NA	CASLLDRVYTEAFF	TGTGCCAGCCTCCTAGACAGAGTCTACACTGAAGCTTTCTTT
NA	TRBV6-1	TRBJ1-1	TRBD1	CASGEGADTEAFF	TGTGCCAGCGGGGAGGGGGCGGACACTGAAGCTTTCTTT
once	TRBV5-4	TRBJ2-7	NA	CASSLSLASSYEQYF	TGTGCCAGCAGCTTGTCGCTGGCCAGCTCCTACGAGCAGTACTTC
few	TRBV9	TRBJ1-1	NA	CASSVRDGGTTEAFF	TGTGCCAGCAGCGTTCGCGATGGGGGGACCACTGAAGCTTTCTTT
few	TRBV12-5	TRBJ2-2	NA	CASGSSIRGITGELFF	TGTGCTAGTGGTTCCTCGATAAGGGGAATCACCGGGGAGCTGTTTTTT
NA	TRBV7-2	TRBJ2-7	TRBD2	CASSLVGLAFYEQYF	TGTGCCAGCAGCTTAGTGGGACTAGCGTTTTACGAGCAGTACTTC
few	TRBV7-2	TRBJ1-1	TRBD1	CASSLTGAVTEAFF	TGTGCCAGCAGCTTGACAGGGGCGGTGACTGAAGCTTTCTTT
NA	TRBV7-2	TRBJ2-5	TRBD2	CASSPRTRETQYF	TGTGCCAGCAGCCCGCGGACTAGGGAGACCCAGTACTTC
NA	TRBV5-4	TRBJ2-1	NA	CASSLAVASASSYNEQFF	TGTGCCAGCAGCTTGGCCGTCGCGAGCGCCAGCTCCTACAATGAGCAGTTCTTC
NA	TRBV7-9	TRBJ2-1	NA	CASSLVRPGDNEQFF	TGTGCCAGCAGCTTAGTCCGGCCTGGGGACAATGAGCAGTTCTTC
NA	TRBV5-1	TRBJ1-1	NA	CASSLAGRMNTEAFF	TGCGCCAGCAGCTTGGCCGGACGGATGAACACTGAAGCTTTCTTT
NA	TRBV7-9	TRBJ2-3	TRBD1	CASSPGQGGTDTQYF	TGTGCCAGCAGCCCCGGACAGGGCGGCACAGATACGCAGTATTTT
NA	TRBV5-8	TRBJ1-2	TRBD1	CASSLVRGAGGYGYTF	TGTGCCAGCAGCTTGGTTCGCGGGGCAGGGGGTTATGGCTACACCTTC
NA	TRBV11-2	TRBJ1-5	NA	CASSLRGTGPNQPQHF	TGTGCCAGCAGCTTACGAGGAACAGGCCCCAATCAGCCCCAGCATTTT
NA	TRBV7-6	TRBJ1-3	NA	CASSLQAATSGNTIYF	TGTGCCAGCAGCTTACAGGCAGCCACGTCTGGAAACACCATATATTTT
NA	TRBV7-8	TRBJ2-2	NA	CASSPSQDPNTGELFF	TGTGCCAGCAGCCCTTCACAGGATCCGAACACCGGGGAGCTGTTTTTT
NA	TRBV7-9	TRBJ1-2	NA	CASGEWGLLTYGYTF	TGTGCCAGCGGGGAGTGGGGCCTTCTGACCTATGGCTACACCTTC
NA	TRBV28	TRBJ1-2	TRBD1	CASSVRDSLNYGYTF	TGTGCCAGCAGTGTTCGGGACAGCCTTAACTATGGCTACACCTTC
NA	TRBV5-1	TRBJ2-7	NA	CASSFWDMAYEQYF	TGCGCCAGCAGCTTTTGGGACATGGCCTACGAGCAGTACTTC
NA	TRBV7-2	TRBJ2-2	TRBD2	CASSPRAGGWTGELFF	TGTGCCAGCAGCCCTAGGGCGGGAGGGTGGACCGGGGAGCTGTTTTTT
NA	TRBV7-6	TRBJ2-2	NA	CASSFWAAAGELFF	TGTGCCAGCAGCTTTTGGGCAGCGGCCGGGGAGCTGTTTTTT
NA	TRBV7-8	TRBJ2-1	NA	CASSFNPRGEQFF	TGTGCCAGCAGCTTTAACCCCAGGGGTGAGCAGTTCTTC
NA	TRBV28	TRBJ2-3	NA	CASSLSGVRDTQYF	TGTGCCAGCAGTTTATCGGGGGTTAGGGATACGCAGTATTTT
NA	TRBV11-2	TRBJ2-1	NA	CASSLPLTRYNEQFF	TGTGCCAGCAGCTTGCCTCTTACTAGGTACAATGAGCAGTTCTTC
NA	TRBV28	TRBJ2-6	TRBD1	CASRTGGPSGANVLTF	TGTGCCAGCAGAACAGGGGGCCCCTCTGGGGCCAACGTCCTGACTTTC
NA	TRBV11-2	TRBJ1-5	NA	CASSFGGNNQPQHF	TGTGCCAGCAGCTTCGGGGGGAACAATCAGCCCCAGCATTTT
few	TRBV4-3	TRBJ1-2	NA	CASSQQEVLDGYTF	TGCGCCAGCAGCCAACAGGAAGTGCTGGATGGCTACACCTTC
NA	TRBV21-1	TRBJ2-7	NA	CASSKVTPIPYEQYF	TGTGCCAGCAGCAAAGTGACCCCGATTCCCTACGAGCAGTACTTC
NA	TRBV27	TRBJ1-1	NA	CASSLWSGTPKEAFF	TGTGCCAGCAGTTTATGGTCCGGGACACCTAAGGAAGCTTTCTTT
NA	TRBV4-2	TRBJ2-3	NA	CASSQASGATADTQYF	TGTGCCAGCAGCCAGGCGTCAGGAGCAACGGCAGATACGCAGTATTTT
NA	TRBV5-1	TRBJ2-7	TRBD1	CASSLDGQGASYEQYF	TGCGCCAGCAGCTTGGATGGACAGGGGGCTTCCTACGAGCAGTACTTC
once	TRBV29-1	TRBJ1-1	NA	CSVRRKMNTEAFF	TGCAGCGTTAGAAGGAAGATGAACACTGAAGCTTTCTTT
few	TRBV7-2	TRBJ1-1	NA	CASSVGRLNTEAFF	TGTGCCAGCAGCGTCGGACGCCTGAACACTGAAGCTTTCTTT
NA	TRBV5-1	TRBJ2-1	NA	CASSLAGGGFNEQFF	TGCGCCAGCAGCTTGGCAGGAGGAGGGTTCAATGAGCAGTTCTTC
NA	TRBV28	TRBJ2-1	NA	CASRFARDEQFF	TGTGCCAGCAGATTTGCTAGGGATGAGCAGTTCTTC
NA	TRBV19	TRBJ2-1	TRBD2	CASSSYRGGGTSALPSSYNEQFF	TGTGCCAGTAGTTCCTACAGGGGGGGAGGGACTAGCGCTTTGCCGAGCTCCTACAATGAGCAGTTCTTC
NA	TRBV28	TRBJ1-5	TRBD1	CASNPGGNVNQPQHF	TGTGCCAGCAATCCAGGGGGCAACGTTAATCAGCCCCAGCATTTT
NA	TRBV6-1	TRBJ1-1	NA	CASSGQGGNTEAFF	TGTGCCAGCAGTGGGCAAGGGGGGAACACTGAAGCTTTCTTT
many	TRBV4-2	TRBJ2-6	NA	CASTGRANVLTF	TGTGCCAGCACAGGGAGGGCCAACGTCCTGACTTTC
NA	TRBV28	TRBJ2-1	TRBD2	CASSFLGRDNNEQFF	TGTGCCAGCAGTTTTCTCGGGAGGGATAACAATGAGCAGTTCTTC
NA	TRBV6-6	TRBJ2-1	NA	CASSPRSGEFF	TGTGCCAGCAGTCCGAGGTCGGGCGAGTTCTTC